This record concerns one T cell receptor beta chain sequence. Its antigen is unknown. A sort by CD45RO/CCR7/CD25/CD127/CD95/CD27 yielded CD4+ naive, central memory, regulatory and stem cell-like memory cells. This record belongs to a study of beta chain features in type 1 diabetes. Whole-study findings and limits: VDJ junctions from type 1 diabetes patients carried fewer insertions and larger deletions. Healthy donors had naive, central memory and Treg TCRB repertoires that appeared less similar than those seen among patients.

Germline CDR1 reads SGHDT; CDR2 reads YYEEEE. There are 14 residues in the CDR3. The germline V and J ends were trimmed by 1 base and 5 bases, with 12 bases remaining between them. Investigators reverse transcribed all isolated RNA, so they sequenced expressed TCRB transcripts. Produced via immunoSEQ multiplex PCR; TCRdb's table is partial and in-frame only. The sample has about 350,000 clones; roughly a fifth are singletons. This TCR derives from a woman younger than 30 in good health. The gene calls are TRBV5-6 and TRBJ2-5, with TRBD1 as a possible D gene (6 bases). The sequencing input was naive CD4+ T cells from blood. The CDR3 DNA reads TGTGCCAGCAGCTTGACCGGGACACGGGAGACCCAGTACTTC. Amino acids: CASSLTGTRETQYF.